These 15 T cell receptor beta chains were sequenced from one sample in a study of identical twins. TCRdb itself ran the 5' RACE reads through MiXCR, one entry per CDR3 protein. The table lists 1.5 million to 2 million distinct CDR3 sequences, about 32% of them singletons. Sequences were obtained from cord blood. The receptors were sampled from a newborn girl in good health.

This clonotype was seen a few times. This sequence joins TRBV6-5 and TRBJ2-5; 13 bases are shared with TRBD2. The DNA matches TRBJ2-7 better at its end, which makes the J call doubtful. In germline, CDR1 is MNHEY, CDR2 SVGAGI. This CDR3 is built from 17 residues. CDR3 in DNA: TGTGCCAGCAGTTATAGCCGGGGGACTAGCGGGAACTACGAGCAGTACTTC. This encodes CASSYSRGTSGNYEQYF.

The V gene is TRBV28, the J gene TRBJ2-1, with 7 positions matching TRBD2. The germline CDR1 and CDR2 sequences are MDHEN and SYDVKM. J was trimmed by 7 bases and V by 3 bases; bases with no gene match: 3. The CDR3 covers 13 residues. The CDR3 DNA follows: TGTGCCAGCAGTTTCGGGACTATGAATGAGCAGTTCTTC. This gives the protein CASSFGTMNEQFF.

This clonotype was picked up a small number of times. CDR3 protein: CSATARAGVVYNEQFF. The CDR3 nucleotides read TGCAGTGCGACCGCTAGAGCGGGAGTGGTGTACAATGAGCAGTTCTTC. The chain joins TRBV20-1 to TRBJ2-1; 8 nucleotides line up with TRBD2. Looked up from germline, CDR1 is DFQATT and CDR2 is SNEGSKA (reference sequence). V lost 6 bases, J lost 4 bases, and 14 bases stayed unmatched. The CDR3 runs to 16 residues.

In DNA form, the CDR3 reads TGTGCCAGCAACTCAGGATACAGGGGCACAGATACGCAGTATTTT. Protein product: CASNSGYRGTDTQYF. This chain uses TRBV7-9 with TRBJ2-3, with a possible D match to TRBD1 (6 bases). V shed 7 bases and J shed 1 base, with 15 bases lying between them. The germline CDR1 and CDR2 sequences are SEHNR and FQNEAQ (reference sequence). The CDR3 is made up of 15 amino acids.

This clonotype was detected a few times. V is TRBV20-1 and J is TRBJ2-3; D perhaps matches TRBD1 (6 bases). V shed 4 bases and J shed 2 bases, with 7 bases lying between them. This CDR3 is 12 amino acids long. Germline loops: CDR1 DFQATT, CDR2 SNEGSKA (reference sequence). In nucleotides, the CDR3 is TGCAGTGCTAACAGGGCCACAGATACGCAGTATTTT. Amino acids: CSANRATDTQYF.

This chain joins TRBV10-3 and TRBJ1-1, with D possibly TRBD1 on 6 matching bases. V was trimmed by 10 bases and J by 3 bases, leaving 15 bases between them. The CDR3 length is 13 residues. CDR1 is ENHRY and CDR2 is SYGVKD in the germline V gene. This CDR3 reads CATTNRVDTEAFF. The CDR3 DNA is TGTGCCACGACTAACAGGGTCGACACTGAAGCTTTCTTT.

This clonotype came up a few times. The chain couples TRBV12-3 or TRBV12-4 to TRBJ1-2, with 7 bases that match TRBD1. V lost 7 bases to trimming and J lost 10 bases; unmatched junction nucleotides: 3. The CDR3 has 10 residues. The DNA for the CDR3 is TGTGCCAGCACCGACAGGGTCTACACCTTC. Protein: CASTDRVYTF.

In its sample, this clonotype was seen many times. J is TRBJ2-7 and V is TRBV27; D not resolved. CDR1 and CDR2 (germline): MNHEY, SMNVEV (reference sequence). The CDR3 is 14 residues long. V lost 6 bases and J lost 6, with 18 bases in between. In DNA, the CDR3 is TGTGCCAGCAGCCCTACGTACGGGTTGGGCGAGCAGTACTTC. It codes for CASSPTYGLGEQYF.

This chain joins TRBV19 and TRBJ2-3, with 7 bases aligning to TRBD1. The CDR3 has 14 residues. J was trimmed by 2 bases and V by 3 bases; bases with no gene match: 2. The germline V gene has CDR1 LNHDA and CDR2 SQIVND (reference sequence). CDR3 DNA sequence: TGTGCCAGTAGTATGAGGGGGCACACAGATACGCAGTATTTT. Translated: CASSMRGHTDTQYF. The full variable domain, its missing parts supplied by reference TRBV19 and TRBJ2-3, is DGGITQSPKYLFRKEGQNVTLSCEQNLNHDAMYWYRQDPGQGLRLIYYSQIVNDFQKGDIAEGYSVSREKKESFPLTVTSAQKNPTAFYLCASSMRGHTDTQYFGPGTRLTVL.

This clonotype came up a few times. The chain uses TRBV6-1 and TRBJ2-5, with D tentatively TRBD2 (6 bases). Trimming pared 4 bases from V and 5 bases from J, leaving 11 bases between. The CDR3 contains 13 residues. Looked up from germline, CDR1 is MNHNS and CDR2 is SASEGT. In DNA, the CDR3 is TGTGCCAGCAGTGTTTCGGGGAGGGAGACCCAGTACTTC. Residues: CASSVSGRETQYF.

This chain joins TRBV6-6 and TRBJ1-1, with D tentatively TRBD1 (5 bases). V was pared by 4 bases and J by 1 base, with 10 bases between. Germline V gene sequence: CDR1 MNHNY, CDR2 SVGAGI (reference sequence). The CDR3 totals 14 residues. The CDR3 bases are TGTGCCAGCAGTTCATATACAGGGAACACTGAAGCTTTCTTT. It codes for CASSSYTGNTEAFF.

The chain couples TRBV5-1 to TRBJ2-1; possible D gene TRBD2, 6 bases. CDR1 SGHRS and CDR2 YFSETQ come from the germline V gene. The CDR3 extends over 17 amino acids. Deletions cut 3 bases from V and 2 bases from J, with 18 bases between. The CDR3 coding sequence is TGCGCCAGCAGCTCTCATACCGGGACTGGAACCTACAATGAGCAGTTCTTC. It specifies CASSSHTGTGTYNEQFF.

The table lists this clonotype with a few counts. The rearrangement links TRBV24-1 to TRBJ1-2; D might be TRBD1 (5 bases). CDR3 length: 12 amino acids. V was trimmed by 4 bases and J by 3 bases, leaving 5 bases between them. Germline V CDR1 and CDR2: KGHDR, SFDVKD. The CDR3 spells CATSEGHYGYTF. The CDR3 coding sequence is TGTGCCACCAGTGAGGGACACTATGGCTACACCTTC.

This clonotype has only a few counts. The rearrangement links TRBV12-3 or TRBV12-4 to TRBJ2-5, with a tentative D call TRBD2 (6 bases). Trimming pared 0 bases from V and 11 bases from J, leaving 13 bases between. This CDR3 is 13 amino acids long. CDR3 sequence (DNA): TGTGCCAGCAGTTTAGCGCGGGGTGCGGGGCAGTACTTC. Translating gives CASSLARGAGQYF.

This chain connects TRBV20-1 to TRBJ2-1, with TRBD1 matching over 8 bases. The germline CDR1 and CDR2 sequences are DFQATT and SNEGSKA (reference sequence). V shed 6 bases, J shed 0 bases, and the junction held 4 bases outside the gene matches. The length of the CDR3 is 14 residues. The CDR3: CSAWTGSSYNEQFF. The CDR3 DNA reads as TGCAGTGCCTGGACAGGGAGCTCCTACAATGAGCAGTTCTTC.